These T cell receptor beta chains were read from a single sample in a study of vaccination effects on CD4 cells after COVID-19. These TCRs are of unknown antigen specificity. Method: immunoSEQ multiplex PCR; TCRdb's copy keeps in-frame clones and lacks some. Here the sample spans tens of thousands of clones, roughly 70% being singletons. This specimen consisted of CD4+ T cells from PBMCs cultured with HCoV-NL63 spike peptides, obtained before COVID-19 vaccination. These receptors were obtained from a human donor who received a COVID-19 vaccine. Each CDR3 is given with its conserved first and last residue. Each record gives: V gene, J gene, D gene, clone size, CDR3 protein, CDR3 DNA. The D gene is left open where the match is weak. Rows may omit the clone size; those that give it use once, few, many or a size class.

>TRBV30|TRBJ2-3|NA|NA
CAWTPPHTDTQYF
TGTGCCTGGACTCCCCCGCACACAGATACGCAGTATTTT
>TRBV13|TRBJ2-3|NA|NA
CASSLKPRRVGVYGDTQYF
TGTGCCAGCAGCTTAAAACCCCGGCGGGTGGGAGTTTATGGAGATACGCAGTATTTT
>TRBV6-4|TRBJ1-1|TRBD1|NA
CASRDRGEAFF
TGTGCCAGCAGGGACAGGGGTGAAGCTTTCTTT
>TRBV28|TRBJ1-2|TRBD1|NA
CASILAGTGTGYTF
TGTGCCAGCATCCTCGCCGGGACAGGGACTGGCTACACCTTC
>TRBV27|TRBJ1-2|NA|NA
CASKTRTNYGYTF
TGTGCCAGCAAGACTCGGACTAACTATGGCTACACCTTC
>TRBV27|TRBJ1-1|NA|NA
CASRGLSWSTEAFF
TGTGCCAGCAGAGGCCTATCATGGAGCACTGAAGCTTTCTTT
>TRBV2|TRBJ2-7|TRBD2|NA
CASSSRTSGGEQYF
TGTGCCAGCAGTTCACGGACTAGCGGGGGGGAGCAGTACTTC
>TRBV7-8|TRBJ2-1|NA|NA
CASSLAYYGPRMWNEQFF
TGTGCCAGCAGCTTAGCGTATTATGGTCCGCGAATGTGGAATGAGCAGTTCTTC
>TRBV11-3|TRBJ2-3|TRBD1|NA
CASSFQGADTQYF
TGTGCCAGCAGCTTTCAGGGGGCAGATACGCAGTATTTT
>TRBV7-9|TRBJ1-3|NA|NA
CASSLTGSGNTIYF
TGTGCCAGCAGCTTAACTGGTTCTGGAAACACCATATATTTT
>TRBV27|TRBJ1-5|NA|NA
CASSSGRGFDQPQHF
TGTGCCAGCAGTTCGGGCCGCGGGTTCGATCAGCCCCAGCATTTT
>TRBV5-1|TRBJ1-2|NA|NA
CASSPARGYGYTF
TGCGCCAGCAGCCCAGCTCGTGGCTATGGCTACACCTTC
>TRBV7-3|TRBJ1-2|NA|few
CASSRDGNYGYTF
TGTGCCAGCAGCCGAGACGGGAACTATGGCTACACCTTC
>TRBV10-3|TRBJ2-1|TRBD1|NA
CALSSGTDNEQFF
TGTGCCTTATCCTCCGGGACAGACAATGAGCAGTTCTTC
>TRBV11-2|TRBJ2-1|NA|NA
CASSLGLENEQFF
TGTGCCAGCAGCTTAGGGTTGGAGAATGAGCAGTTCTTC
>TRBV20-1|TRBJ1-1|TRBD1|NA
CSATGQGAFF
TGCAGTGCTACCGGACAGGGAGCTTTCTTT
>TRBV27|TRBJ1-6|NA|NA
CASRVTSYNSPLHF
TGTGCCAGCAGGGTAACCAGCTATAATTCACCCCTCCACTTT
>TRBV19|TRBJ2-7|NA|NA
CASSMMGRRPYEQYF
TGTGCCAGTAGTATGATGGGCAGGCGACCCTACGAGCAGTACTTC
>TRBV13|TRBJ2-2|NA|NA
CASSLGGSNTGELFF
TGTGCCAGCAGCTTAGGGGGGTCGAACACCGGGGAGCTGTTTTTT
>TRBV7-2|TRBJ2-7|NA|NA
CASSSLYEQYF
TGTGCCAGCAGCTCCCTCTACGAGCAGTACTTC
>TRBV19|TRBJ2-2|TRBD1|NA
CASKDRGHTGELFF
TGTGCCAGTAAGGACAGGGGGCACACCGGGGAGCTGTTTTTT
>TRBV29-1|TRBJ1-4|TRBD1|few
CSGGDSTTNEKLFF
TGCAGCGGAGGGGACAGCACAACTAATGAAAAACTGTTTTTT
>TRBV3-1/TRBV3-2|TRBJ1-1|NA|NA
CASSHVSNTEAFF
TGTGCCAGCAGCCATGTCTCGAACACTGAAGCTTTCTTT
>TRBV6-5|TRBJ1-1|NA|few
CASRRATEAFF
TGTGCCAGCAGGAGGGCCACTGAAGCTTTCTTT
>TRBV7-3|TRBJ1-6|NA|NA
CASSYDIKHSPLHF
TGTGCCAGCAGTTATGACATCAAGCATTCACCCCTCCACTTT
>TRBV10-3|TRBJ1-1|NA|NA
CAIRSAIREAFF
TGTGCCATCAGATCCGCGATTCGTGAAGCTTTCTTT
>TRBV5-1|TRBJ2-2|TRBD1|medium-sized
CASSPDRARNTGELFF
TGCGCCAGCAGCCCCGACAGGGCGAGGAACACCGGGGAGCTGTTTTTT
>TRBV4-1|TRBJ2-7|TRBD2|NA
CASSQVAGEEQYF
TGCGCCAGCAGCCAAGTTGCGGGGGAAGAGCAGTACTTC
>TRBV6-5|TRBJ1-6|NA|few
CASSLVGLNSPLHF
TGTGCCAGCAGCCTCGTAGGGTTGAATTCACCCCTCCACTTT
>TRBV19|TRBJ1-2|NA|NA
CASSIGIGQPYGYTF
TGTGCCAGTAGTATAGGAATCGGACAGCCTTATGGCTACACCTTC
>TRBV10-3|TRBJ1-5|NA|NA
CAIMQGRNQPQHF
TGTGCCATCATGCAGGGACGCAATCAGCCCCAGCATTTT
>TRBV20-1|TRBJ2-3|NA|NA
CSASGYPGTDTQYF
TGCAGTGCTAGTGGTTATCCGGGGACAGATACGCAGTATTTT
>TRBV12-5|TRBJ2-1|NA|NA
CASGLVLGQMSANEQFF
TGTGCTAGTGGTTTGGTACTCGGTCAGATGTCGGCCAATGAGCAGTTCTTC
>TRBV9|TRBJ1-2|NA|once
CASSVVKRGRQRVDGYTF
TGTGCCAGCAGCGTAGTGAAGAGGGGGAGACAGAGGGTGGATGGCTACACCTTC
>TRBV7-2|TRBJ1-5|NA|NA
CASSSRTGQGQPQHF
TGTGCCAGCAGCTCCCGTACGGGCCAGGGACAGCCCCAGCATTTT
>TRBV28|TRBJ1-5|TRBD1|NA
CATRDRRFNQPQHF
TGTGCCACTCGGGACAGGAGATTCAATCAGCCCCAGCATTTT
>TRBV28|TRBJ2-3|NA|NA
CASQENTDTQYF
TGTGCCAGCCAAGAAAACACAGATACGCAGTATTTT
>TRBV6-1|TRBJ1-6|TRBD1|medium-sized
CASSSGQGGSPLHF
TGTGCCAGCAGTTCCGGACAGGGAGGGTCACCCCTCCACTTT
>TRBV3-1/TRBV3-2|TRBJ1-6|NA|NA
CASSAQASESPLHF
TGTGCCAGCAGCGCACAGGCCTCAGAGTCACCCCTCCACTTT
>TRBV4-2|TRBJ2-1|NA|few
CASSQWASGPGQGDEQFF
TGTGCCAGCAGCCAATGGGCGAGCGGACCAGGGCAAGGGGATGAGCAGTTCTTC
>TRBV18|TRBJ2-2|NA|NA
CASSPATPPLWGTQTGELFF
TGTGCCAGCTCACCGGCAACCCCACCGCTCTGGGGGACGCAGACCGGGGAGCTGTTTTTT
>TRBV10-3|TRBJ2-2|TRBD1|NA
CAITPSEGTGVTGELFF
TGTGCCATCACCCCCAGCGAGGGGACAGGGGTCACCGGGGAGCTGTTTTTT
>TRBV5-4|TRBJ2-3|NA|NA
CASSPLEGSSTDTQYF
TGTGCCAGCAGCCCACTGGAGGGGTCGAGCACAGATACGCAGTATTTT
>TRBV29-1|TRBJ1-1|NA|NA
CSVEDLRPYTEAFF
TGCAGCGTTGAAGATCTTCGACCGTACACTGAAGCTTTCTTT
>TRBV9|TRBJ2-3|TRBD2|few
CASSVRLARSSTDTQYF
TGTGCCAGCAGCGTAAGACTAGCCCGGTCTAGCACAGATACGCAGTATTTT
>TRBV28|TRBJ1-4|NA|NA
CASSSGGTGGEKLFF
TGTGCCAGCAGCTCGGGGGGCACCGGGGGGGAAAAACTGTTTTTT
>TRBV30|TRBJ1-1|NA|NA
CAWSVSSTEAFF
TGTGCCTGGAGTGTATCGAGTACTGAAGCTTTCTTT
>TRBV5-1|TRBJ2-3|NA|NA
CASSFGESTDTQYF
TGCGCCAGCAGCTTCGGCGAGAGCACAGATACGCAGTATTTT
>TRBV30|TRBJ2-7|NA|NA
CAWSATRHEQYF
TGTGCCTGGAGTGCTACCCGCCACGAGCAGTACTTC
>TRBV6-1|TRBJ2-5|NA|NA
CASSQAGSRGETQYF
TGTGCCAGCAGTCAAGCCGGGAGCCGCGGGGAGACCCAGTACTTC
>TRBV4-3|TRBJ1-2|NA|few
CASSQEGSQRYGYTF
TGCGCCAGCAGCCAAGAGGGATCTCAGCGCTATGGCTACACCTTC
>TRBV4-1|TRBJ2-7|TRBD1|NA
CASSQALRGQGLTVPYEQYF
TGCGCCAGCAGCCAAGCCCTAAGAGGACAGGGATTGACTGTGCCCTACGAGCAGTACTTC
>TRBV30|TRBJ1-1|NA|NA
CAWRGLAKNTEAFF
TGTGCCTGGAGGGGCTTGGCAAAGAACACTGAAGCTTTCTTT
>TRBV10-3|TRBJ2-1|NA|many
CAISQVAPNEQFF
TGTGCCATCAGCCAGGTAGCCCCCAATGAGCAGTTCTTC
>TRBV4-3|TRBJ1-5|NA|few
CASSQDLQGNQPQHF
TGCGCCAGCAGCCAAGATCTACAGGGCAATCAGCCCCAGCATTTT